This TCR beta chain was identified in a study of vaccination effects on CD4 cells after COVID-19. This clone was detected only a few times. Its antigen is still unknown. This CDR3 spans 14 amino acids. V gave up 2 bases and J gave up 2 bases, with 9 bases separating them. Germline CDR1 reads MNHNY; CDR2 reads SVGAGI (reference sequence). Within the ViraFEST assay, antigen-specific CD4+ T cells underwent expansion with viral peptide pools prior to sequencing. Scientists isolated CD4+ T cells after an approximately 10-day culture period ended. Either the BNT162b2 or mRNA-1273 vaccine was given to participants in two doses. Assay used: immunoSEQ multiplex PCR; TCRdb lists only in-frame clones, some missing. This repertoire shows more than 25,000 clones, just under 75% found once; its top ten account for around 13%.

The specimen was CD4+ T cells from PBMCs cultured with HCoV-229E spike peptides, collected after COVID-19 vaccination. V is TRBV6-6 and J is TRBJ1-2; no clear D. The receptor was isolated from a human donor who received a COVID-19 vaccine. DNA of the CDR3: TGTGCCAGCAGTTACGATCCCTGGAACTATGGCTACACCTTC. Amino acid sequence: CASSYDPWNYGYTF.